The 3 T cell receptor beta chains below all came from one sample that was sequenced in a study of T cell responses to AZD1222 COVID-19 vaccine (dated by TCRdb to about 2021). The time point label of this sample denotes: baseline before first vaccination. Library preparation was by the immunoSEQ multiplex PCR assay. The table comes from immuneACCESS by way of TCRdb, which keeps in-frame sequences with V and J called. Part of the clones is missing from these tables; in studies checked, under half for an unresolved V gene and the rest for unknown reasons. The sample table records fewer than 180,000 clones; 94% of these occur just once. The ten largest clones add up to roughly 1.3% of the sample. Sequences were derived from peripheral blood, sampled on day 0 of AZD1222 vaccination. The source is an adult in good health.

The chain uses TRBV2 and TRBJ1-1; D remains unclear. The ends were cut back, 7 bases at V and 11 bases at J, with 17 bases in the middle. The CDR3 loop spans 12 amino acids. Germline CDR1 is SNHLY and CDR2 is FYNNEI. The CDR3 region is CASKVSGRAAFF. The DNA of the CDR3 is TGTGCCAGCAAGGTATCCGGGAGGGCGGCTTTCTTT.

The rearrangement uses TRBV19 and TRBJ2-2; D may be TRBD1 or TRBD2 (6 bases each). CDR1 is LNHDA, CDR2 SQIVND, per germline (reference sequence). This CDR3 comprises 16 residues. With 1 base removed from V and 9 bases from J, the gap between germline ends came to 18 bases. Here the CDR3 DNA reads TGTGCCAGTAGTATAGGCCGTGGAGGGGGTAAGAGGGAGCTGTTTTTT. It yields the protein CASSIGRGGGKRELFF. The full variable domain, completed using reference TRBV19 and TRBJ2-2, is DGGITQSPKYLFRKEGQNVTLSCEQNLNHDAMYWYRQDPGQGLRLIYYSQIVNDFQKGDIAEGYSVSREKKESFPLTVTSAQKNPTAFYLCASSIGRGGGKRELFFGEGSRLTVL.

This rearrangement joins TRBV3-1 (or the pseudogene TRBV3-2) to TRBJ2-4; unclear D gene. This CDR3 comprises 12 residues. V shed 2 bases and J shed 7 bases, with 6 bases lying between them. Germline V gene lookup returns CDR1 LGHDT and CDR2 YNNKEL (reference sequence). The CDR3 loop reads CASSQLENIQYF. DNA of the CDR3: TGTGCCAGCAGCCAATTGGAGAACATTCAGTACTTC.